This TCR beta chain was recovered during a study of T-cell memory formation after mild COVID-19 (dated by TCRdb to 2020 to 2023). At the level of the whole study: TCR sequence clusters from the two donors were largely donor specific. Two young, previously healthy adult volunteers made up the cohort, one male and one female. In a couple of donors, T-cell clones that expanded and contracted after mild COVID-19 were tracked by sequencing TCRalpha and TCRbeta repertoires over time.

Ficoll-Paque density gradient centrifugation was used to isolate PBMCs. From the cysteine up to the phenylalanine, the CDR3 has a length of 15 residues. Only CDR3 DNA remains: 45 bases, in frame from the first base. CDR1 and CDR2, per the germline V gene, are MGHRA and YSYEKL. V is reduced by 11 bases and J by 1 base, leaving a spacing of 17 bases between them. This clonotype was counted between two and nine times. It lacks a known antigen. Per-base qualities were not stored, and no clone one base away is much larger. The sequencer was an Illumina NovaSeq 6000. TCRalpha and TCRbeta cDNA libraries were constructed by 5'RACE with constant-segment primers, with sample barcodes and unique molecular identifiers being introduced. Trizol reagent was used to extract RNA from every sample. Libraries were amplified in two PCR steps, with a second sample barcode and Illumina TruSeq adapters added in the second step. Libraries were sequenced on an Illumina NovaSeq with 2 x 150 bp paired-end reads. On the study's bioinformatics: The reads were demultiplexed and collapsed into UMI-guided consensus sequences using migec v1.2.7. Using mixcr v2.1.11, UMI consensuses were aligned to TRA and TRB V and J templates and then assembled into clonotypes. Clonotypes were classified as expanded or contracted when called significant by both edgeR and NoisET, with noise models trained on biological replicates. For edgeR calls, a false discovery rate-adjusted p below 0.01 and a log2 fold-change threshold of 1 were applied. As an exploratory analysis of dynamics, max-normalized trajectories of the 1000 most abundant clonotypes were examined with PCA combined with hierarchical clustering. Each responding clone was given a CD4 or CD8 phenotype based on the CD4+ and CD8+ repertoires, which had been sequenced separately. In-frame beta chains were kept once TCRdb had trimmed the public reads at Q25 with fastp and called clones with MiXCR. Every distinct CDR3 protein forms one entry, paired with its most common genes and DNA. For this entry, the V and J calls and clone size follow TCRdb and not the study's own pipeline. This sample holds 80,000 to 90,000 distinct CDR3 sequences; more than 20% were observed only once. The top ten clonotypes cover roughly two fifths of the sample.

The full study reports these points: The study included only a couple of mild cases, and larger cohorts that include severe cases with pre-infection samples were judged to be necessary. Contracting CD4+ clones were located mainly in the CM and EM memory subsets, whereas CD8+ clones were found to be enriched in EMRA. SARS-CoV-2 specificity was not confirmed for the second-wave clones peaking on day 37. Some responding clones were detected in pre-infection memory, which suggested that pre-existing cross-reactive memory T cells had joined the SARS-CoV-2 response. Clones contracting from day 15 to 85 had balanced CD4/CD8 phenotypes, while a second wave expanding from day 15 to 37 was biased towards CD4+.

Sample: PBMCs or a T cell subset sorted from them (not recorded which). The receptor chain draws on TRBV4-1 and TRBJ2-2; D gene: possibly TRBD2, on 5 matching bases. This receptor was identified in a man aged 18 to 29 who had mild COVID-19 (a few samples of this study predate the infection). The sample titles of this study are shuffled in the database, so cell type and time point are left out; the donor was told from shared clones. Here is the DNA: TGCGCCTCCCAGGAGGAGGAGTTGAACACCGGGGAGCTGTTTTTT. Its translation is CASQEEELNTGELFF.